The clone carrying this T cell receptor beta chain was seen a few times. Assay: immunoSEQ multiplex PCR; the TCRdb copy retains only in-frame clones and omits some. The table lists approximately 240,000 clones, approximately 80% of them singletons, with over 3% in the top ten. These data come from a study of blood T cell repertoires in COVID-19. The CDR3 totals 15 residues. The ends were cut back, 0 bases at V and 2 bases at J, with 10 bases in the middle. Looked up from germline, CDR1 is LNHDA and CDR2 is SQIVND (reference sequence). This rearrangement joins TRBV19 to TRBJ1-1, with D unclear. This clonotype was obtained from a middle-aged woman with active or convalescent COVID-19. Sequenced input: peripheral blood. CDR3 bases: TGTGCCAGTAGTATAGATAACGGGGATAACACTGAAGCTTTCTTT. This translates into CASSIDNGDNTEAFF. The complete variable domain, with remaining parts taken from reference TRBV19 and TRBJ1-1, reads DGGITQSPKYLFRKEGQNVTLSCEQNLNHDAMYWYRQDPGQGLRLIYYSQIVNDFQKGDIAEGYSVSREKKESFPLTVTSAQKNPTAFYLCASSIDNGDNTEAFFGQGTRLTVV.